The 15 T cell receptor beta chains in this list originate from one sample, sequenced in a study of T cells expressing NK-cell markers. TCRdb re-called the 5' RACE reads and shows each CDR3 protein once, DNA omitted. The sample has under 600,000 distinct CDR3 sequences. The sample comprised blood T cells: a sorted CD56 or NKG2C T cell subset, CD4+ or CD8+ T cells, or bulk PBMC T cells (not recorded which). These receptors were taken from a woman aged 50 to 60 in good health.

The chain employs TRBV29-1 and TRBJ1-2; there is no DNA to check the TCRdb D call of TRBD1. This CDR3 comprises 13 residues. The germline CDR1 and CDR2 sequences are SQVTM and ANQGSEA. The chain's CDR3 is CSVFPGANYGYTF.

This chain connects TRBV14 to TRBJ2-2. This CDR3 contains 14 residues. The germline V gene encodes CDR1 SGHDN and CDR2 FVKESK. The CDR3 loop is CASSQDFSTGELFF. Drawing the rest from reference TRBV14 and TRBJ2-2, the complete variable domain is EAGVTQFPSHSVIEKGQTVTLRCDPISGHDNLYWYRRVMGKEIKFLLHFVKESKQDESGMPNNRFLAERTGGTYSTLKVQPAELEDSGVYFCASSQDFSTGELFFGEGSRLTVL.

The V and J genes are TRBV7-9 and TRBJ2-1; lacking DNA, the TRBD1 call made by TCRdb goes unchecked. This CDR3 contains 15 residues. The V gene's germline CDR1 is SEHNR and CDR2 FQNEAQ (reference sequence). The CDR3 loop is CASSLWGGAAEEQFF.

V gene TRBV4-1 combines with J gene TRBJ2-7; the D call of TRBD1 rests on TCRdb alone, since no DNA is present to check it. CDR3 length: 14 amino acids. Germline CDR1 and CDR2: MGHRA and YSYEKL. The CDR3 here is CASSQLDRAKRQYF.

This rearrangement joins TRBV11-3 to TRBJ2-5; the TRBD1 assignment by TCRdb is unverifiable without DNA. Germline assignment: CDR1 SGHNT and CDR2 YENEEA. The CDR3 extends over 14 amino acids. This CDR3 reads CASSISGRGETQYF.

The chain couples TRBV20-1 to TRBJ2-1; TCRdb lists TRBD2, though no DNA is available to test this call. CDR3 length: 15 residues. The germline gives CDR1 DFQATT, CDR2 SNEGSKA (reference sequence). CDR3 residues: CSAIRGRTAYNEQFF.

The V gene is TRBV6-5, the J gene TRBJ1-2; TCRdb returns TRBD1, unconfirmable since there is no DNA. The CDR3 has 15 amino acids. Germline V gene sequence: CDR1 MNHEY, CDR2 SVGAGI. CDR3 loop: CASSYSGTGFGGYTF.

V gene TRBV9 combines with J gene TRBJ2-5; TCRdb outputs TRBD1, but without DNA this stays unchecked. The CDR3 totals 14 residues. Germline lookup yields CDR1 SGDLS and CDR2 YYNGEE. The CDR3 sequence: CASSTRTVGETQYF.

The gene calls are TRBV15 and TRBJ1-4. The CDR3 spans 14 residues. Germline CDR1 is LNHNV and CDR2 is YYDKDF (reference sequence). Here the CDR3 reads CATSRDLMEEKLFF.

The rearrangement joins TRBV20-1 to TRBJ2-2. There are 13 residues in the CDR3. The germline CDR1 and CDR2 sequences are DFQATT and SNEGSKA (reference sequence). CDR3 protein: CSGVSGIPGELFF.

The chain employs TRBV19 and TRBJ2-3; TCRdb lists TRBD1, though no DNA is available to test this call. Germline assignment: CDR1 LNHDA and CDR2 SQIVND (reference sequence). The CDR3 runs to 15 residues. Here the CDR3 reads CASSTKTGGTDTQYF.

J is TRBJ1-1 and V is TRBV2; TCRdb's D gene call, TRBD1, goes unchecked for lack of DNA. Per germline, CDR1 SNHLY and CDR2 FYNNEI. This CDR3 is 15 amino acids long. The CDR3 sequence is CASSNGGRVDTEAFF.

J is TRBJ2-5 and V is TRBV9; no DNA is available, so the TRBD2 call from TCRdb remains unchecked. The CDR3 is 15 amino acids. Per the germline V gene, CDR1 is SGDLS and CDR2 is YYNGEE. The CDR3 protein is CASSVTSGSQETQYF.

Here the CDR3 reads CSVVGGSQETQYF. This chain connects TRBV29-1 to TRBJ2-5; no DNA is available, so the TRBD1 call from TCRdb remains unchecked. The germline CDR1 and CDR2 sequences are SQVTM and ANQGSEA. The CDR3 covers 13 residues.

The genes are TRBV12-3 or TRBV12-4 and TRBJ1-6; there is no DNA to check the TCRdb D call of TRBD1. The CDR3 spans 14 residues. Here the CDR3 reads CASILGPGNSPLHF.